The entry below gives a single TCR beta chain sequence along with its context. These data originate in a study of blood T cells in healthy people across ages. V was clipped by 5 bases and J by 5 bases; unmatched bases: 9. CDR3 length equals 14 residues. Germline values: CDR1 DFQATT, CDR2 SNEGSKA (reference sequence). The second PCR ran roughly 7 to 12 cycles with a sample-barcoded 5' primer and J-beta primers. One entry per CDR3 protein, called by TCRdb with MiXCR from the 5' RACE reads. The sample gives roughly 700,000 distinct CDR3 sequences, 45% to 50% of which show up once; under 35% is in the top ten.

J is TRBJ2-7 and V is TRBV20-1; 10 bases are a match to TRBD2. This clonotype originated in a woman aged 60-70 years in good health. What was sequenced was blood. CDR3 residues: CSAVQVAGGDEQYF. The CDR3 nucleotides read TGCAGTGCTGTCCAAGTAGCGGGAGGTGACGAGCAGTACTTC.